Below, 24 T cell receptor beta chains from the same sample are listed, as sequenced in a study of cytomegalovirus exposure and HLA in healthy donors. PCR employed 60 Vbeta and 13 Jbeta primers. Clones were sequenced by immunoSEQ multiplex PCR, and TCRdb holds only the in-frame ones, with some missing. Its listing shows tens of thousands of clones. The specimen sequenced was PBMCs. These receptors originate from a woman aged 40 to 50 in good health and CMV-seropositive.

The chain couples TRBV7-3 to TRBJ2-2; D gene uncertain. V gave up 5 bases and J gave up 2 bases, with 12 bases separating them. The CDR3 is made up of 15 amino acids. Germline CDR1 reads SGHTA; CDR2 reads FQGTGA. The CDR3: CASSPGPANTGELFF. The CDR3, as DNA: TGTGCCAGCAGCCCAGGCCCGGCCAACACCGGGGAGCTGTTTTTT.

This CDR3 is CASSISGVQPQHF. The DNA of the CDR3 is TGTGCCAGTAGTATTTCAGGGGTTCAGCCCCAGCATTTT. V is TRBV19 and J is TRBJ1-5; a possible D gene is TRBD1 (6 bases). The CDR3 is 13 amino acids. V shed 3 bases and J shed 6 bases, with 9 bases lying between them. In germline, CDR1 is LNHDA, CDR2 SQIVND (reference sequence). The full variable domain, completed using reference TRBV19 and TRBJ1-5, is DGGITQSPKYLFRKEGQNVTLSCEQNLNHDAMYWYRQDPGQGLRLIYYSQIVNDFQKGDIAEGYSVSREKKESFPLTVTSAQKNPTAFYLCASSISGVQPQHFGDGTRLSIL.

This chain uses TRBV4-3 with TRBJ2-3, with D possibly TRBD1 on 5 matching bases. The germline V gene has CDR1 LGHNA and CDR2 YSLEER. The CDR3 covers 15 residues. Trimming removed 7 bases from V and 3 bases from J, with 17 bases in between. The CDR3 nucleotides are TGCGCCAGCAACCCGGACACCAACGAAACAGATACGCAGTATTTT. This encodes CASNPDTNETDTQYF.

The J gene is TRBJ2-2, the V gene TRBV30, with 8 bases fitting TRBD1. After removal of 0 bases from V and 2 bases from J, the junction contained 14 bases not matched to a gene. This CDR3 is 19 amino acids long. Germline V gene sequence: CDR1 GTSNPN, CDR2 SVGIG (reference sequence). This chain's CDR3 is CAWSVHDQDRVPNTGELFF. CDR3 bases: TGTGCCTGGAGTGTACATGATCAGGACAGGGTCCCTAACACCGGGGAGCTGTTTTTT.

The V and J genes are TRBV2 and TRBJ1-5, with a possible D match to TRBD1 (5 bases). The ends were cut back, 5 bases at V and 5 bases at J, with 16 bases in the middle. Germline-derived CDR1 and CDR2 are SNHLY and FYNNEI. The CDR3 runs to 15 residues. This CDR3 reads CASSYGTRKDQPQHF. As DNA, the CDR3 is TGTGCCAGCAGTTACGGGACTCGAAAAGATCAGCCCCAGCATTTT.

The rearrangement uses TRBV4-2 and TRBJ1-5, with D perhaps matching TRBD1 (6 bases). Trimming took 4 bases from V and 0 from J, leaving 10 bases between them. Germline CDR1 and CDR2: LGHNA and YNFKEQ. The CDR3 is 15 residues long. The DNA for the CDR3 is TGTGCCAGCAGCCTCAGACAGGATAGCAATCAGCCCCAGCATTTT. Translation gives CASSLRQDSNQPQHF.

The genes are TRBV19 and TRBJ2-1; perhaps TRBD2 as D (6 bases). V was pared by 4 bases and J by 9 bases, with 28 bases between. CDR3 length: 18 amino acids. Germline-derived CDR1 and CDR2 are LNHDA and SQIVND (reference sequence). CDR3 residues: CASSSAPSGGTHVGEQFF. DNA of the CDR3: TGTGCCAGTAGTAGTGCCCCCAGCGGAGGGACCCATGTGGGTGAGCAGTTCTTC.

This rearrangement joins TRBV9 to TRBJ2-1, with D perhaps TRBD2 (6 bases). The V and J ends lost 3 bases and 9 bases respectively, with 10 bases between them. The length of the CDR3 is 12 residues. Germline V gives CDR1 SGDLS, CDR2 YYNGEE. The CDR3 DNA reads as TGTGCCAGCAGCGGCCCGGGACTTGAGCAGTTCTTC. Amino acid sequence: CASSGPGLEQFF.

The CDR3 sequence: CASSQENREETQYF. The DNA of the CDR3 is TGCGCCAGCAGCCAAGAAAACAGGGAGGAGACCCAGTACTTC. The chain links TRBV4-3 to TRBJ2-5; TRBD1 is a possible D gene (6 bases). The CDR3 totals 14 residues. V was shortened by 0 bases and J by 5 bases, with 10 bases between the two germline ends. The germline gives CDR1 LGHNA, CDR2 YSLEER.

This chain links TRBV27 with TRBJ1-2; no clear D. This CDR3 contains 14 residues. The V end was cut by 4 bases, the J end by 7 bases, with 16 bases between. Germline V lookup: CDR1 MNHEY, CDR2 SMNVEV (reference sequence). CDR3 sequence reads: CASSSAFEVGGYTF. The CDR3 nucleotides are TGTGCCAGCAGTTCGGCTTTCGAGGTGGGTGGCTACACCTTC.

This rearrangement joins TRBV19 to TRBJ2-2; 10 nucleotides match TRBD2. Germline assignment: CDR1 LNHDA and CDR2 SQIVND (reference sequence). Trimming at V came to 10 bases and at J to 4 bases, leaving 9 bases not matched to a gene. The CDR3 is made up of 15 amino acids. In DNA, the CDR3 is TGTGCCACTAATACGAGACTAGCGGGCACCGGGGAGCTGTTTTTT. It encodes CATNTRLAGTGELFF.

V is TRBV6-5 and J is TRBJ1-2; 9 bases are shared with TRBD1. Germline assignment: CDR1 MNHEY and CDR2 SVGAGI. Germline trimming cut 8 bases from V and 7 bases from J; bases unmatched to any gene: 8. The CDR3 has 13 amino acids. CDR3 protein: CASRTGAGSGYTF. The CDR3 coding sequence is TGTGCCAGCCGGACAGGGGCGGGTAGTGGCTACACCTTC.

The chain combines TRBV5-1 with TRBJ2-1, with TRBD2 matching 8 bases. Losses at the gene ends were 0 bases for V and 0 bases for J; bases not matched to a gene: 5. This CDR3 comprises 17 residues. Looked up from germline, CDR1 is SGHRS and CDR2 is YFSETQ. CDR3 sequence: CASSLGLAGSSYNEQFF. The CDR3 nucleotides are TGCGCCAGCAGCTTGGGCCTAGCGGGTAGCTCCTACAATGAGCAGTTCTTC.

The chain links TRBV30 to TRBJ1-1, with 8 bases matching TRBD1. V gave up 3 bases and J gave up 5 bases; unmatched junction bases: 5. The germline gives CDR1 GTSNPN, CDR2 SVGIG (reference sequence). This CDR3 has 13 residues. CDR3 in DNA: TGTGCCTGGAGCTCCAGGGGGCGGACTGAAGCTTTCTTT. It codes for CAWSSRGRTEAFF.

The J gene is TRBJ1-1, the V gene TRBV4-3, with D possibly matching TRBD1 (6 bases). The CDR3 consists of 15 residues. From germline, CDR1 is LGHNA and CDR2 YSLEER. With 3 bases removed from V and 2 bases from J, the gap between germline ends came to 13 bases. CDR3 loop: CASSHRGDRNTEAFF. In DNA form, the CDR3 reads TGCGCCAGCAGCCACAGGGGCGACAGAAACACTGAAGCTTTCTTT.

V gene TRBV7-2 combines with J gene TRBJ2-3; 10 nucleotides align to TRBD2. The V segment lost 3 bases and the J segment 7 bases; nucleotides outside the gene matches: 13. Germline lookup yields CDR1 SGHTA and CDR2 FQGNSA. The CDR3 spans 17 residues. The CDR3 protein is CASSLSAGTSDVYTQYF. CDR3 bases: TGTGCCAGCAGCTTGTCAGCGGGGACTAGCGATGTGTATACGCAGTATTTT.

The rearrangement joins TRBV9 to TRBJ2-3; 8 bases match TRBD2. V lost 0 bases, J lost 6 bases, and 9 bases stayed unmatched. The V gene's germline CDR1 is SGDLS and CDR2 YYNGEE. This CDR3 spans 16 amino acids. The DNA of the CDR3 is TGTGCCAGCAGCGTAGGCGGGAGGAAGTGGGGGGATACGCAGTATTTT. This codes for CASSVGGRKWGDTQYF.

The J gene is TRBJ2-7, the V gene TRBV7-2; TRBD2 matches 10 bases. The germline V gene encodes CDR1 SGHTA and CDR2 FQGNSA. Unmatched junction bases numbered 10, after V lost 1 base and J lost 7 bases. The CDR3 runs to 16 residues. The CDR3: CASSLGLLAGTQEQYF. The CDR3 DNA follows: TGTGCCAGCAGCTTAGGCCTACTAGCGGGGACTCAAGAGCAGTACTTC.

The V call is TRBV30, the J call TRBJ1-1; no reliable D call. Deletions cut 4 bases from V and 3 bases from J, with 15 bases between. Germline V CDR1 and CDR2: GTSNPN, SVGIG (reference sequence). The CDR3 is 14 residues long. The CDR3 DNA sequence: TGTGCCTGGAATACGGTGAGTGTCCACACTGAAGCTTTCTTT. This encodes CAWNTVSVHTEAFF.

The V and J genes are TRBV28 and TRBJ2-4, with a tentative D call TRBD1 (6 bases). This CDR3 has 17 residues. V lost 3 bases, J lost 0 bases, and 15 bases lay in between. Germline lookup yields CDR1 MDHEN and CDR2 SYDVKM. The CDR3 reads CASSFLSQGLAKNIQYF. In DNA, the CDR3 is TGTGCCAGCAGTTTTTTGAGTCAGGGGCTAGCCAAAAACATTCAGTACTTC.

This clone is labeled medium-sized (0.01 to 0.1%) based on frequency. CDR3 coding DNA: TGTGCCAGCAGCGGTAGTGCCTCTAGCGCCAAAAACATTCAGTACTTC. This gives the protein CASSGSASSAKNIQYF. The chain links TRBV7-3 to TRBJ2-4; D might be TRBD2 (5 bases). This CDR3 contains 16 residues. CDR1 and CDR2 (germline): SGHTA, FQGTGA. V lost 5 bases to trimming and J lost 1 base, with 15 bases between them.

The genes are TRBV14 and TRBJ2-5; D is possibly TRBD2 (6 bases). The CDR3 has 15 residues. Between the trimmed V and J ends, which lost 4 bases and 1 base, there was a span of 13 bases. Germline assignment: CDR1 SGHDN and CDR2 FVKESK. The DNA of the CDR3 is TGTGCCAGCAGCCCTTACCGGGACTCCCAAGAGACCCAGTACTTC. Translation: CASSPYRDSQETQYF.

This sequence joins TRBV18 and TRBJ2-7, with 11 bases that match TRBD2. V gave up 2 bases and J gave up 2 bases; unmatched junction bases: 5. The CDR3 spans 16 residues. The germline V gene encodes CDR1 KGHSH and CDR2 LQKENI. CDR3 amino acids: CASSPGLAGGTYEQYF. In DNA form, the CDR3 reads TGTGCCAGCTCACCAGGGCTAGCGGGAGGCACCTACGAGCAGTACTTC. Based on the CDR3 plus reference TRBV18 and TRBJ2-7, the full variable domain is NAGVMQNPRHLVRRRGQEARLRCSPMKGHSHVYWYRQLPEEGLKFMVYLQKENIIDESGMPKERFSAEFPKEGPSILRIQQVVRGDSAAYFCASSPGLAGGTYEQYFGPGTRLTVT.

The chain couples TRBV2 to TRBJ2-7; 10 bases align to TRBD1. After removal of 6 bases from V and 2 bases from J, the junction contained 7 bases not matched to a gene. This CDR3 contains 15 residues. Germline loops: CDR1 SNHLY, CDR2 FYNNEI. The CDR3: CASSQGQGSAYEQYF. The CDR3 DNA reads TGTGCCAGCAGCCAGGGACAGGGGAGTGCCTACGAGCAGTACTTC.